The present entry profiles one T cell receptor beta chain with its context. Time point denoted: new active TB diagnosis, blood taken before or within 7 days of starting treatment. Germline V lookup: CDR1 MDHEN, CDR2 SYDVKM. This CDR3 region has 13 residues. Trimming removed 3 bases at V and 3 bases at J, with 8 bases between. These data come from a study of T cells in tuberculosis. Whole-study context: This South African cohort compared adolescents with or without latent tuberculosis against adults with active tuberculosis. Within 7 days of starting treatment, or before, PBMC were stored.

Sequencing used immunoSEQ multiplex PCR; TCRdb keeps in-frame clones, though not all of them. The sample contains about 50,000 clones, about 95% of which appear only once. The V and J genes are TRBV28 and TRBJ1-2; unclear D gene. This TCR was sampled from an adult with tuberculosis. Sequences were derived from PBMCs, sampled at tuberculosis diagnosis. The DNA for the CDR3 is TGTGCCAGCAGTTTTACCGGGGACTATGGCTACACCTTC. This gives the protein CASSFTGDYGYTF.